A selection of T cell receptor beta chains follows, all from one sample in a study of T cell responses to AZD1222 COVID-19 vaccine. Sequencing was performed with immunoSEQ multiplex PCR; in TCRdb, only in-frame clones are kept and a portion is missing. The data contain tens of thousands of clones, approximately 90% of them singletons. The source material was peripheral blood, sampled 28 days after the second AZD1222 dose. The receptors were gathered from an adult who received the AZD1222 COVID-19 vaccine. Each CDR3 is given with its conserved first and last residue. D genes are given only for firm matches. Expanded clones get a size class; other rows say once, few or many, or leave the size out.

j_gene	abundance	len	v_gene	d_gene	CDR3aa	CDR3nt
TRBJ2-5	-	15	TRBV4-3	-	CASSQERGRGETQYF	TGCGCCAGCAGCCAAGAACGGGGACGTGGGGAGACCCAGTACTTC
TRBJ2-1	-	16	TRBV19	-	CASSQGWRSSYNEQFF	TGTGCCAGTAGTCAGGGTTGGAGGAGCTCCTACAATGAGCAGTTCTTC
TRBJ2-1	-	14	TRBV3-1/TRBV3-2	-	CASSQTEGHNEQFF	TGTGCCAGCAGCCAGACAGAGGGCCACAATGAGCAGTTCTTC
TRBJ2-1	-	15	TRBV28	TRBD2	CASSLGDLAGNEQFF	TGTGCCAGCAGTTTAGGCGATCTAGCGGGAAATGAGCAGTTCTTC
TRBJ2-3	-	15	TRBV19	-	CASSPGDSRTDTQYF	TGTGCCAGTAGTCCCGGGGATAGCCGCACAGATACGCAGTATTTT
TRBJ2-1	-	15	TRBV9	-	CASSPRDEGYNEQFF	TGTGCCAGCAGCCCGCGGGACGAGGGGTACAATGAGCAGTTCTTC
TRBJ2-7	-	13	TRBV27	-	CASSLGGLYEQYF	TGTGCCAGCAGTTTAGGGGGCCTCTACGAGCAGTACTTC
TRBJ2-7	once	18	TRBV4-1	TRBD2	CASSQDGITSGLTYEQYF	TGCGCCAGCAGCCAAGATGGGATTACTAGCGGGTTGACCTACGAGCAGTACTTC
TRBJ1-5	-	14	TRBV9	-	CASSVGPALWPQHF	TGTGCCAGCAGCGTAGGTCCAGCCTTGTGGCCCCAGCATTTT
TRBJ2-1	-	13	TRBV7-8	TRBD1	CASSSDRANEQFF	TGTGCCAGCAGCTCGGACAGGGCCAATGAGCAGTTCTTC
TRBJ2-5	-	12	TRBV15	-	CATSRDRETQYF	TGTGCCACCAGCAGAGATAGAGAGACCCAGTACTTC
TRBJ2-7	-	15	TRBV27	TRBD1	CASSRLGRDRGTQYF	TGTGCCAGCAGTCGTTTGGGTCGGGACAGGGGGACACAGTACTTC
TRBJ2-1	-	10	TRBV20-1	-	CSASKGEQFF	TGCAGTGCTAGCAAGGGTGAGCAGTTCTTC
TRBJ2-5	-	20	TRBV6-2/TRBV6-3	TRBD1	CASSYSGPAIGQGARETQYF	TGTGCCAGCAGTTACTCTGGACCTGCAATCGGACAGGGGGCGCGAGAGACCCAGTACTTC
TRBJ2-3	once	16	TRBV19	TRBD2	CASSIGLAGGTDTQYF	TGTGCCAGTAGTATTGGACTAGCGGGAGGCACAGATACGCAGTATTTT
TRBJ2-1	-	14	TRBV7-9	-	CASSLLPSSKEQFF	TGTGCCAGCAGCTTACTCCCTTCTAGTAAGGAGCAGTTCTTC
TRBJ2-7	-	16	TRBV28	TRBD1	CASLQLGGAVTYEQYF	TGTGCCAGCCTACAGCTAGGGGGCGCTGTGACCTACGAGCAGTACTTC
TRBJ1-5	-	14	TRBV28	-	CASRTGLPNQPQHF	TGTGCCAGCAGGACTGGCCTTCCTAATCAGCCCCAGCATTTT
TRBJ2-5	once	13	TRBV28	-	CASSFKVRETQYF	TGTGCCAGCAGCTTTAAAGTTCGAGAGACCCAGTACTTC
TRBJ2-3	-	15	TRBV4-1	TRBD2	CASSLSPGGIDTQYF	TGCGCCAGCAGCCTAAGCCCGGGAGGGATAGATACGCAGTATTTT
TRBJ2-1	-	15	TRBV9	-	CASSPGYLSYNEQFF	TGTGCCAGCAGCCCAGGGTATTTGTCCTACAATGAGCAGTTCTTC
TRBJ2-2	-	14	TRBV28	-	CASSLVLGTGELFF	TGTGCCAGCAGTTTAGTTCTAGGGACCGGGGAGCTGTTTTTT
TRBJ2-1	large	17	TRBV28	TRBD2	CASSPGGGLGTYNEQFF	TGTGCCAGCAGTCCCGGGGGGGGACTAGGGACCTACAATGAGCAGTTCTTC
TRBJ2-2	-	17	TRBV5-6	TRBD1	CASSPGQGAMDTGELFF	TGTGCCAGCAGCCCGGGACAGGGGGCGATGGACACCGGGGAGCTGTTTTTT
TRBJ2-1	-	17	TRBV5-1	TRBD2	CASSFGASGRVNNEQFF	TGCGCCAGCAGCTTCGGGGCTAGCGGGAGGGTCAACAATGAGCAGTTCTTC
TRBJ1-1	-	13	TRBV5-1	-	CASSPRQNTEAFF	TGCGCCAGCAGCCCTAGACAGAACACTGAAGCTTTCTTT
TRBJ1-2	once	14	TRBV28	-	CASSSRTGNYGYTF	TGTGCCAGCAGTTCCCGGACGGGTAACTATGGCTACACCTTC
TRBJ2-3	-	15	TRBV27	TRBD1	CASSPYRGSTDTQYF	TGTGCCAGCAGTCCCTACAGGGGAAGCACAGATACGCAGTATTTT
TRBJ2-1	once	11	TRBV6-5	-	CASWGGHEQFF	TGTGCCAGCTGGGGGGGCCATGAGCAGTTCTTC
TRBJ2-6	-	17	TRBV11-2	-	CASSLDPGAAGANVLTF	TGTGCCAGCAGCTTAGATCCGGGGGCGGCTGGGGCCAACGTCCTGACTTTC
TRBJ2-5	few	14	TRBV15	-	CATSRDGSQETQYF	TGTGCCACCAGCAGAGACGGCAGCCAAGAGACCCAGTACTTC
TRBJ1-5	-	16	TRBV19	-	CASSIGGFYSNQPQHF	TGTGCCAGTAGTATTGGAGGGTTTTATAGCAATCAGCCCCAGCATTTT
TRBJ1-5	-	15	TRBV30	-	CAWSPDGLSNQPQHF	TGTGCCTGGAGTCCCGACGGCCTTAGCAATCAGCCCCAGCATTTT
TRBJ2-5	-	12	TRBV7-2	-	CASSSFAGSQYF	TGTGCCAGCAGCTCGTTCGCTGGCTCCCAGTACTTC
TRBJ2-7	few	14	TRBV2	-	CASSLDSGWSEQYF	TGTGCCAGCAGTCTCGATTCGGGGTGGAGCGAGCAGTACTTC
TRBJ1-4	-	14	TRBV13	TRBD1	CASSWRQGNEKLFF	TGTGCCAGCAGCTGGCGACAGGGGAATGAAAAACTGTTTTTT
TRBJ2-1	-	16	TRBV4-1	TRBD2	CASSQFGLAGDNEQFF	TGCGCCAGCAGCCAGTTCGGACTAGCGGGAGACAATGAGCAGTTCTTC
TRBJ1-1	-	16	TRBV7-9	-	CASSPLPGQTNTEAFF	TGTGCCAGCAGCCCCTTACCCGGACAGACGAACACTGAAGCTTTCTTT
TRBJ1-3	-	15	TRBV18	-	CASSPIGDSGNTIYF	TGTGCCAGCTCACCAATCGGAGACTCTGGAAACACCATATATTTT
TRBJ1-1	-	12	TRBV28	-	CASNQGNTEAFF	TGTGCCAGCAACCAAGGGAACACTGAAGCTTTCTTT
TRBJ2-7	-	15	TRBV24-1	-	CATSDSTRNPYEQYF	TGTGCCACCAGTGATTCGACAAGGAACCCCTACGAGCAGTACTTC
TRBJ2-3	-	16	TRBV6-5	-	CASSYGGRGYTDTQYF	TGTGCCAGCAGTTACGGTGGCCGGGGTTACACAGATACGCAGTATTTT
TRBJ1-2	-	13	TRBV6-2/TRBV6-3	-	CASSYTESYGYTF	TGTGCCAGCAGTTACACCGAGAGCTATGGCTACACCTTC
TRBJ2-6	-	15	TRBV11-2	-	CASSLPGSGANVLTF	TGTGCCAGCAGCTTACCCGGGTCTGGGGCCAACGTCCTGACTTTC
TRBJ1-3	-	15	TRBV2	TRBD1	CASVGQGLSGNTIYF	TGTGCCAGCGTTGGACAGGGACTCTCTGGAAACACCATATATTTT
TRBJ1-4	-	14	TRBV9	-	CASSVQGGGEKLFF	TGTGCCAGCAGCGTACAAGGGGGTGGTGAAAAACTGTTTTTT
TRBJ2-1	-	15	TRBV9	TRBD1	CASSLGQGAYNEQFF	TGTGCCAGCAGCTTAGGACAGGGGGCCTACAATGAGCAGTTCTTC
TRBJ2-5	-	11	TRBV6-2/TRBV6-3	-	CASSSLGTQYF	TGTGCCAGCAGTAGCTTGGGGACCCAGTACTTC
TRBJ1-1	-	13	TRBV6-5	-	CASSSPWGTEAFF	TGTGCCAGCAGTTCCCCATGGGGCACTGAAGCTTTCTTT
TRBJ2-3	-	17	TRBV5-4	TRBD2	CASSLVSSSGSVNTQYF	TGTGCCAGCAGCTTGGTGTCGTCTAGCGGGAGTGTCAATACGCAGTATTTT
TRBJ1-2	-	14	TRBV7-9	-	CASSADNSNYGYTF	TGTGCCAGCAGCGCCGACAACTCTAACTATGGCTACACCTTC
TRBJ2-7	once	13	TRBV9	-	CASSDRISYEQYF	TGTGCCAGCAGCGACAGAATCTCCTACGAGCAGTACTTC
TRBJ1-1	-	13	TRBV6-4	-	CASRQRGNTEAFF	TGTGCCAGCAGACAGAGAGGGAACACTGAAGCTTTCTTT
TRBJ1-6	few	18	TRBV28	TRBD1	CATISYRGQATYNSPLHF	TGTGCCACAATTTCTTACAGGGGACAGGCCACCTATAATTCACCCCTCCACTTT
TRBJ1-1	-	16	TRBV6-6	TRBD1	CASSYDYRGGNTEAFF	TGTGCCAGCAGTTACGATTACAGGGGTGGTAACACTGAAGCTTTCTTT